The clone carrying this TCR beta chain was found a few times. This specimen belongs to a study of blood T cell repertoires in COVID-19. The repertoire was sequenced with immunoSEQ multiplex PCR; TCRdb's copy has only in-frame clones and lacks some. The sample contains 30,000 to 40,000 clones, 80% of which appear only once. Germline V gene lookup returns CDR1 MNHEY and CDR2 SMNVEV (reference sequence). The CDR3 contains 14 residues. Trimming removed 3 bases at V and 5 bases at J, with 13 bases between. Sequences were obtained from peripheral blood. The source is a man of 80 years or more with active or convalescent COVID-19. The chain couples TRBV27 to TRBJ1-1; perhaps TRBD1 as D (5 bases). The CDR3 DNA follows: TGTGCCAGCAGTTTCCAGGCGGGGGGAACTGAAGCTTTCTTT. Its protein is CASSFQAGGTEAFF.